This T cell receptor (beta chain) was observed in a study of cytomegalovirus exposure and HLA in healthy donors. Vbeta (60) and Jbeta (13) primers were used in the PCR. Only in-frame clones appear in the TCRdb table, and some are missing; sequencing was by immunoSEQ multiplex PCR. The repertoire table contains over 75,000 clones. Germline V gene lookup returns CDR1 LNHDA and CDR2 SQIVND (reference sequence). CDR3 size: 16 residues. The ends lost 7 bases at V and 9 bases at J; junction bases unmatched: 9. The receptor comes from a man over 45 in good health and CMV-seronegative. The sequencing sample was made of PBMCs. The rearrangement joins TRBV19 to TRBJ2-1, with TRBD2 matching over 16 bases. CDR3 DNA sequence: TGTGCCAGTACCCGGGGACTAGCGGGGGGGCTTGGTGAGCAGTTCTTC. It encodes CASTRGLAGGLGEQFF.